Listed here are 7 T cell receptor beta chains from one sample, sequenced in a study of graft-versus-host responses after intestinal transplantation. Lamina propria and intraepithelial lymphocytes were released by processing graft tissue. Method: immunoSEQ multiplex PCR; TCRdb's copy keeps in-frame clones and lacks some. The data hold 40,000 or so clones, with roughly 87% observed a single time. Sequenced here: ileum tissue, sampled 200 to 210 days after intestinal transplant. These receptor sequences come from a human patient who received an intestinal transplant, so some T cells may come from the graft donor.

The chain combines TRBV30 with TRBJ1-2; D ambiguous. CDR3 length: 13 amino acids. Trimming cost V 4 bases and J 4 bases, with 13 bases left between them. Germline CDR1 GTSNPN, CDR2 SVGIG (reference sequence). CDR3 bases: TGTGCCTGGAAGCCCCCATGGGGCTATGGCTACACCTTC. The encoded protein is CAWKPPWGYGYTF.

The rearrangement joins TRBV12-1 to TRBJ2-7; the table's D gene call, TRBD2, was not cross checked with the DNA. TRBV12-1 is termed a pseudogene. The CDR3 is 15 amino acids. CDR3 sequence reads: CASSPKREALFEQYF. The CDR3 DNA reads TGTGCCAGCAGCCCCAAGCGGGAGGCCCTCTTTGAGCAGTACTTC.

This sequence joins TRBV6-6 and TRBJ2-2; D gene unclear. The CDR3 contains 12 residues. The ends were cut back, 5 bases at V and 8 bases at J, with 9 bases in the middle. Germline CDR1 MNHNY, CDR2 SVGAGI (reference sequence). This CDR3 is CASSTVGGELFF. CDR3 nucleotide sequence: TGTGCCAGCAGTACGGTGGGAGGGGAGCTGTTTTTT.

This chain joins TRBV5-4 and TRBJ2-3; 7 positions match TRBD2. Germline CDR1 SGHNT, CDR2 YYREEE (reference sequence). The J segment lost 2 bases and the V segment lost 4 bases, leaving 10 bases of the junction unmatched. The CDR3 is 16 amino acids. This CDR3 reads CASSLKRGVLTDTQYF. DNA for the CDR3: TGTGCCAGCAGCCTAAAGCGGGGCGTACTCACAGATACGCAGTATTTT. Looking up the rest from reference TRBV5-4 and TRBJ2-3 gives the full variable domain: ETGVTQSPTHLIKTRGQQVTLRCSSQSGHNTVSWYQQALGQGPQFIFQYYREEENGRGNFPPRFSGLQFPNYSSELNVNALELDDSALYLCASSLKRGVLTDTQYFGPGTRLTVL.

In this sample, this clone turned up once. The chain couples TRBV6-1 to TRBJ2-3; TRBD2 might be the D (5 bases). Looked up from germline, CDR1 is MNHNS and CDR2 is SASEGT. The V and J ends lost 3 bases and 2 bases respectively, with 12 bases between them. CDR3 size: 15 residues. The CDR3 loop reads CASSEKRFPTDTQYF. The CDR3 nucleotides read TGTGCCAGCAGTGAGAAGCGGTTCCCCACAGATACGCAGTATTTT.

This clone was detected a few times. This chain links TRBV27 with TRBJ2-1; 7 positions match TRBD2. Germline V gene lookup returns CDR1 MNHEY and CDR2 SMNVEV (reference sequence). CDR3 length equals 15 residues. V lost 8 bases and J lost 1; bases outside the gene matches: 8. The CDR3 here is CASVNAGVSYNEQFF. Here the CDR3 DNA reads TGTGCCAGCGTGAATGCGGGGGTGTCCTACAATGAGCAGTTCTTC.

The chain has TRBV7-3 and TRBJ1-1, with a tentative D call TRBD1 (6 bases). CDR3 length: 14 residues. Trimming shortened V by 4 bases and J by 7 bases, and 16 bases separated the two germline ends. Germline CDR1 reads SGHTA; CDR2 reads FQGTGA. The CDR3 spells CASSWAGGAHEAFF. As DNA, the CDR3 is TGTGCCAGCAGCTGGGCGGGGGGGGCCCATGAAGCTTTCTTT.